These 24 T cell receptor beta chains came from one sample sequenced in a study of post-analysis software for immune sequencing data. Findings and limits, study-wide: A handful of TRBV segments were more frequent in patients than controls; TRBV5-6, TRBV5-1 and TRBV20-1 belonged to this group.

For these TCRs, the target antigens are not known. Unique molecular identifiers had been added to the TCR beta cDNA libraries. TCRdb re-derived calls from the PCR reads in MiXCR, one entry per CDR3 protein. The table has about 500,000 distinct CDR3 sequences, 40% to 55% seen once. The sequenced sample consisted of blood. The receptors stem from a girl aged 10 to 17 with multiple sclerosis.

The chain carries TRBV21-1 and TRBJ1-5. TRBV21-1 is labeled a pseudogene. The length of the CDR3 is 14 residues. CDR3 amino acids: CASSKFNSNQPQHF. The CDR3 DNA reads as TGTGCCAGCAGCAAGTTTAATAGCAATCAGCCCCAGCATTTT.

Here the CDR3 DNA reads TGTGCCAGCAGCTTAGCCAGGGAATACGAGCAGTACTTC. Translation gives CASSLAREYEQYF. The rearrangement links TRBV7-2 to TRBJ2-7; TRBD1 is a possible D gene (5 bases). Germline V gives CDR1 SGHTA, CDR2 FQGNSA. The CDR3 extends over 13 amino acids. The ends were cut back, 0 bases at V and 4 bases at J, with 7 bases in the middle.

DNA of the CDR3: TGCGCCAGCAGCTTGCTGTCGACACAGTCCTCTGGGGCCAACGTCCTGACTTTC. Translated, it gives CASSLLSTQSSGANVLTF. The chain uses TRBV5-1 and TRBJ2-6; D unclear. Trimming stripped 1 base from V and 0 bases from J, with 14 bases between. The CDR3 consists of 18 residues. In germline, CDR1 is SGHRS, CDR2 YFSETQ. Drawing the rest from reference TRBV5-1 and TRBJ2-6, the complete variable domain is KAGVTQTPRYLIKTRGQQVTLSCSPISGHRSVSWYQQTPGQGLQFLFEYFSETQRNKGNFPGRFSGRQFSNSRSEMNVSTLELGDSALYLCASSLLSTQSSGANVLTFGAGSRLTVL.

The sample holds a few counts of this clonotype. The rearrangement joins TRBV28 to TRBJ2-7, with D possibly being TRBD2 (5 bases). The CDR3 totals 14 residues. Trimming removed 4 bases at V and 6 bases at J, with 16 bases between. Germline V lookup: CDR1 MDHEN, CDR2 SYDVKM. The DNA for the CDR3 is TGTGCCAGCAGTTCGGGCCTAGCCTTCTCCGAGCAGTACTTC. Its protein product is CASSSGLAFSEQYF.

As regards this clonotype: At one of its ends the junction is not consistent with the germline gene, which may arise from a read error. CDR3 region: CSVVDRSRSYKQYF. CDR3 sequence (DNA): TGCAGTGTTGTGGACAGGTCACGCTCCTACAAGCAGTACTTC. The gene calls are TRBV29-1 and TRBJ2-7, with TRBD1 identical over 7 bases. Germline loops: CDR1 SQVTM, CDR2 ANQGSEA. This CDR3 region has 14 residues.

The CDR3 loop is CASSPGLKGPGELFF. CDR3 bases: TGTGCCAGCAGCCCCGGACTCAAGGGTCCCGGGGAGCTGTTTTTT. J is TRBJ2-2 and V is TRBV12-3 or TRBV12-4; a weak D match, TRBD2 (5 bases). V was clipped by 6 bases and J by 6 bases, with 17 bases between them. The CDR3 loop spans 15 amino acids.

This clonotype showed up just a few times. The DNA for the CDR3 is TGCAGTGCTAGAGTCAGACTAGCGGATTTCTACGAGCAGTACTTC. Protein sequence: CSARVRLADFYEQYF. V and J are TRBV20-1 and TRBJ2-7, with TRBD2 matching 9 bases. The CDR3 contains 15 residues. Trimming removed 1 base from V and 3 bases from J; junction bases left unmatched: 7. Germline V gene sequence: CDR1 DFQATT, CDR2 SNEGSKA (reference sequence).

This clonotype was counted only a few times. CDR3 nucleotide sequence: TGTGCCAGCAGTTACCGGCAAGGACTAGCGGAACCCTACGAGCAGTACTTC. Protein product: CASSYRQGLAEPYEQYF. This chain uses TRBV6-6 with TRBJ2-7; 10 bases line up with TRBD2. The CDR3 covers 17 residues. The germline gives CDR1 MNHNY, CDR2 SVGAGI (reference sequence). The ends lost 2 bases at V and 2 bases at J; junction bases unmatched: 9.

V is TRBV4-2 and J is TRBJ2-4, with 8 bases lining up with TRBD1. The DNA end lines up better with TRBJ2-5; the J call may be wrong. CDR1 is LGHNA and CDR2 is YNFKEQ in the germline V gene. This CDR3 contains 15 residues. CDR3 in DNA: TGTGCCAGCAGCCAACCCGGGCAGGGGGCAGAGACCCAGTACTTC. Translating it yields CASSQPGQGAETQYF.

This clonotype has only a few counts. The chain recombines TRBV20-1 with TRBJ2-5; 9 bases agree with TRBD1. The end of the DNA is better explained by TRBJ2-7, so the J call may be wrong. CDR1 and CDR2 from the germline V gene are DFQATT and SNEGSKA (reference sequence). The CDR3 is 13 amino acids. CDR3 DNA: TGCAGTGCTCAGCGGACAGGGGAGGGCGAGCAGTACTTC. Residues: CSAQRTGEGEQYF.

This chain links TRBV20-1 with TRBJ1-1; no reliable D call. CDR1 is DFQATT, CDR2 SNEGSKA, per germline (reference sequence). The CDR3 spans 13 residues. Trimming left V 3 bases short and J 0 bases short, with 8 bases between. The CDR3 region has the DNA TGCAGTGCTAGCGGCACCATGAACACTGAAGCTTTCTTT. This translates into CSASGTMNTEAFF.

This clonotype was recorded once. This chain connects TRBV12-3 or TRBV12-4 to TRBJ2-3; 7 nucleotides match TRBD1. The CDR3 extends over 14 amino acids. The V segment lost 6 bases and the J segment 0 bases; nucleotides outside the gene matches: 3. The CDR3 region is CASRGGQSTDTQYF. For the CDR3, the DNA is TGTGCCAGCAGAGGGGGACAGAGCACAGATACGCAGTATTTT.

This chain links TRBV3-1 with TRBJ1-4, with D unclear. Trimming took off 0 bases at V and 6 bases at J, with 8 bases between the two ends. Germline loops: CDR1 LGHDT, CDR2 YNNKEL (reference sequence). The CDR3 contains 14 residues. The CDR3: CASSQERVDEKLFF. In nucleotides, the CDR3 is TGTGCCAGCAGCCAAGAGAGAGTTGATGAAAAACTGTTTTTT.

J is TRBJ1-2 and V is TRBV7-2, with D perhaps matching TRBD1 (5 bases). Germline CDR1 SGHTA, CDR2 FQGNSA. V was trimmed by 3 bases and J by 6 bases, leaving 17 bases between them. CDR3 length: 15 amino acids. CDR3 DNA: TGTGCCAGCAGCTTCTTTTTGGGCTCAGGGAATGGCTACACCTTC. This translates into CASSFFLGSGNGYTF.

The chain is built from TRBV9 and TRBJ1-2; D remains unclear. Per germline, CDR1 SGDLS and CDR2 YYNGEE. With 4 bases removed from V and 3 bases from J, the gap between germline ends came to 10 bases. The CDR3 sequence is 13 residues long. This CDR3 is CASSPRLDYGYTF. The CDR3 DNA follows: TGTGCCAGCAGCCCCCGACTGGACTATGGCTACACCTTC.

The chain joins TRBV12-3 or TRBV12-4 to TRBJ1-1; 8 bases align to TRBD1. The CDR3 runs 13 residues. V gave up 5 bases and J gave up 4 bases; unmatched junction bases: 3. The CDR3 sequence is CASSTTGGTEAFF. CDR3 sequence (DNA): TGTGCCAGCAGTACCACAGGGGGCACTGAAGCTTTCTTT.

This clonotype was detected a few times. The rearrangement uses TRBV11-2 and TRBJ1-5; TRBD1 is a possible D gene (5 bases). Between the trimmed V and J ends, which lost 5 bases and 2 bases, there was a span of 10 bases. In germline, CDR1 is SGHAT, CDR2 FQNNGV. The CDR3 is made up of 14 amino acids. Here the CDR3 reads CASSRAGGNQPQHF. The CDR3 nucleotides are TGTGCCAGCAGCCGGGCGGGGGGCAATCAGCCCCAGCATTTT.

The chain couples TRBV6-1 to TRBJ2-6; weak D call: TRBD2 (6 bases). V lost 8 bases and J 2 bases, leaving 16 bases between the germline ends. CDR3 length: 16 residues. Germline V gives CDR1 MNHNS, CDR2 SASEGT. CDR3: CASRSRLVAGANVLTF. Here the CDR3 DNA reads TGTGCCAGCCGGAGCCGACTAGTTGCTGGGGCCAACGTCCTGACTTTC.

In its sample, this clonotype was seen once. The chain recombines TRBV5-1 with TRBJ2-2; D tentatively reads TRBD1 or TRBD2 (5 bases each). Trimming removed 0 bases from V and 3 bases from J, with 9 bases in between. Germline-derived CDR1 and CDR2 are SGHRS and YFSETQ. CDR3 size: 15 residues. For the CDR3, the DNA is TGCGCCAGCAGCTTGGGAGTGGGGGACACCGGGGAGCTGTTTTTT. It yields the protein CASSLGVGDTGELFF.

This sequence joins TRBV20-1 and TRBJ2-4; TRBD2 matches at 13 bases. The J call may be in error: the DNA end matches TRBJ2-5 better. This CDR3 contains 15 residues. Germline loops: CDR1 DFQATT, CDR2 SNEGSKA (reference sequence). CDR3 sequence (DNA): TGCAGTGCCCTAAGTCCGGGACTAGCGGGGGAGACCCAGTACTTC. Encoded protein: CSALSPGLAGETQYF.

The genes are TRBV29-1 and TRBJ2-7; tentative D call: TRBD2 (6 bases). The germline V gene encodes CDR1 SQVTM and CDR2 ANQGSEA. The length of the CDR3 is 13 residues. V lost 4 bases and J 4 bases, leaving 14 bases between the germline ends. Written as DNA, the CDR3 is TGCAGCGTTGCTCGGGAGACGGTTTACGAGCAGTACTTC. It translates to CSVARETVYEQYF.

The chain has TRBV2 and TRBJ2-3; D might be TRBD1 or TRBD2, each matching 6 bases. Trimming pared 11 bases from V and 4 bases from J, leaving 16 bases between. The CDR3 totals 13 residues. CDR1 is SNHLY and CDR2 is FYNNEI in the germline V gene. The CDR3 region is CAGGLEHPDTQYF. The CDR3 DNA is TGTGCCGGGGGGCTCGAGCATCCAGATACGCAGTATTTT.

This clonotype was counted between two and nine times. V is TRBV12-3 or TRBV12-4 and J is TRBJ2-1; 7 bases fit TRBD2. Trimming removed 1 base from V and 4 bases from J; junction bases left unmatched: 7. This CDR3 contains 16 residues. CDR3 DNA sequence: TGTGCCAGCAGTTTAGGGGTGGGAGGGCTGTACAATGAGCAGTTCTTC. Protein sequence: CASSLGVGGLYNEQFF.

The chain carries TRBV30 and TRBJ2-7; tentative D call: TRBD2 (6 bases). Trimming left V 2 bases short and J 2 bases short, with 7 bases between. Per germline, CDR1 GTSNPN and CDR2 SVGIG (reference sequence). This CDR3 spans 12 amino acids. CDR3 residues: CAWSQRAYEQYF. In DNA, the CDR3 is TGTGCCTGGAGTCAGCGGGCCTACGAGCAGTACTTC.